A selection of T cell receptor beta chains follows, all from one sample in a study of beta chain features in type 1 diabetes. Profiled with immunoSEQ multiplex PCR; TCRdb holds only in-frame clones, not every one. The sample lists hundreds of thousands of clones; approximately 31% were seen once. Sequenced material: naive CD4+ T cells from blood. Source of these receptors: a man between 18 and 35 years old in good health. The CDR3 runs from the conserved cysteine through the conserved F or W. D genes are given only for firm matches. Clone size is given for some rows only: seen once, a few or many times, or a class if the clone is expanded.

d_gene: NA; j_gene: TRBJ2-5; v_gene: TRBV7-3; abundance: few; CDR3nt: TGTGCCAGCAGCCTTGGAGGGTTTGAGACCCAGTACTTC; CDR3aa: CASSLGGFETQYF
d_gene: NA; j_gene: TRBJ1-2; v_gene: TRBV29-1; abundance: NA; CDR3nt: TGCAGCGTGGAGAAAGTAGGGTGGAGCTATGGCTACACCTTC; CDR3aa: CSVEKVGWSYGYTF
d_gene: TRBD1; j_gene: TRBJ2-5; v_gene: TRBV9; abundance: few; CDR3nt: TGTGCCAGCACTCCGACAGGGGCAGAGACCCAGTACTTC; CDR3aa: CASTPTGAETQYF
d_gene: TRBD1; j_gene: TRBJ2-1; v_gene: TRBV7-9; abundance: NA; CDR3nt: TGTGCCAGCAGGAAATCCACAGGGGGTGAGCAGTTCTTC; CDR3aa: CASRKSTGGEQFF
d_gene: TRBD1; j_gene: TRBJ1-5; v_gene: TRBV6-5; abundance: NA; CDR3nt: TGTGCCAGCAGTCCGAGACAGGGGGCCACCCAGCCCCAGCATTTT; CDR3aa: CASSPRQGATQPQHF
d_gene: NA; j_gene: TRBJ2-7; v_gene: TRBV30; abundance: NA; CDR3nt: TGTGCCTGGAGTGTAACCGGAGGCTACGAGCAGTACTTC; CDR3aa: CAWSVTGGYEQYF
d_gene: NA; j_gene: TRBJ1-5; v_gene: TRBV15; abundance: NA; CDR3nt: TGTGCCACCAGCAGGGAAAGGGGCAATCAGCCCCAGCATTTT; CDR3aa: CATSRERGNQPQHF
d_gene: NA; j_gene: TRBJ1-3; v_gene: TRBV13; abundance: NA; CDR3nt: TGTGCCAGTAAAGGCGACAGACGCTCTGGAAACACCATATATTTT; CDR3aa: CASKGDRRSGNTIYF
d_gene: TRBD2; j_gene: TRBJ2-7; v_gene: TRBV27; abundance: NA; CDR3nt: TGTGCCAGCAGTTACGGACAGACTAGCGTGGCAGGAGAAGACGAGCAGTACTTC; CDR3aa: CASSYGQTSVAGEDEQYF
d_gene: NA; j_gene: TRBJ2-5; v_gene: TRBV28; abundance: NA; CDR3nt: TGTGCCACCGCGGACACCCTAGAGACCCAGTACTTC; CDR3aa: CATADTLETQYF
d_gene: NA; j_gene: TRBJ2-7; v_gene: TRBV6-6; abundance: NA; CDR3nt: TGTGCCAGCAGTCCCGTGGGGACAGAGCAGTACTTC; CDR3aa: CASSPVGTEQYF
d_gene: NA; j_gene: TRBJ2-6; v_gene: TRBV2; abundance: NA; CDR3nt: TGTGCCAGCAGCCCAATATCTGGGGCCAACGTCCTGACTTTC; CDR3aa: CASSPISGANVLTF
d_gene: TRBD2; j_gene: TRBJ2-5; v_gene: TRBV7-2; abundance: few; CDR3nt: TGTGCCAGCAGCCCTAGCGGGTTCGGAGAGACCCAGTACTTC; CDR3aa: CASSPSGFGETQYF
d_gene: TRBD2; j_gene: TRBJ2-3; v_gene: TRBV7-9; abundance: few; CDR3nt: TGTGCCAGCAGCCCGGTTGGACTAGCGGGCACAGATACGCAGTATTTT; CDR3aa: CASSPVGLAGTDTQYF
d_gene: NA; j_gene: TRBJ2-1; v_gene: TRBV30; abundance: few; CDR3nt: TGTGCCTGGAGTAGAGCGCGGGCGTACAATGAGCAGTTCTTC; CDR3aa: CAWSRARAYNEQFF
d_gene: TRBD2; j_gene: TRBJ2-5; v_gene: TRBV7-8; abundance: NA; CDR3nt: TGTGCCAGCAGCATGGAGCTAGCGGTCCAAGAGACCCAGTACTTC; CDR3aa: CASSMELAVQETQYF
d_gene: NA; j_gene: TRBJ2-7; v_gene: TRBV6-6; abundance: NA; CDR3nt: TGTGCCAGCAGTGTCTCAGGGGCCTACGAGCAGTACTTC; CDR3aa: CASSVSGAYEQYF
d_gene: NA; j_gene: TRBJ2-5; v_gene: TRBV7-2; abundance: few; CDR3nt: TGTGCCAGCAGCCCCGGCCCAACGGTGATTTGGACCCAGTACTTC; CDR3aa: CASSPGPTVIWTQYF
d_gene: NA; j_gene: TRBJ2-1; v_gene: TRBV13; abundance: few; CDR3nt: TGTGCCAGCAGCTTAGATCCAGGTACCTACAATGAGCAGTTCTTC; CDR3aa: CASSLDPGTYNEQFF
d_gene: NA; j_gene: TRBJ2-1; v_gene: TRBV5-1; abundance: NA; CDR3nt: TGCGCCAGCAGCTTTACAGCGGAGCCCTACAATGAGCAGTTCTTC; CDR3aa: CASSFTAEPYNEQFF
d_gene: TRBD2; j_gene: TRBJ2-4; v_gene: TRBV7-9; abundance: NA; CDR3nt: TGTGCCAGCAGCTTAGGGGAAGAGGCGGGAGGATCCAAAAACATTCAGTACTTC; CDR3aa: CASSLGEEAGGSKNIQYF
d_gene: TRBD1; j_gene: TRBJ2-7; v_gene: TRBV7-9; abundance: NA; CDR3nt: TGTGCCAGCAGCTTAGGACAGGGGACCTACGAGCAGTACTTC; CDR3aa: CASSLGQGTYEQYF
d_gene: NA; j_gene: TRBJ2-1; v_gene: TRBV2; abundance: NA; CDR3nt: TGTGCCTCCGGGGACGGGAGTTCCCACAATGAGCAGTTCTTC; CDR3aa: CASGDGSSHNEQFF
d_gene: NA; j_gene: TRBJ2-7; v_gene: TRBV7-2; abundance: few; CDR3nt: TGTGCCAGCAGCTTAATCGCGGCACCCTACGAGCAGTACTTC; CDR3aa: CASSLIAAPYEQYF
d_gene: TRBD2; j_gene: TRBJ2-7; v_gene: TRBV4-2; abundance: few; CDR3nt: TGTGCCAGCAGCCCCCGACTAGCGGGAACTGGCTACGAGCAGTACTTC; CDR3aa: CASSPRLAGTGYEQYF
d_gene: NA; j_gene: TRBJ2-1; v_gene: TRBV7-2; abundance: few; CDR3nt: TGTGCCAGCAGCTTAGTCATCAATGAGCAGTTCTTC; CDR3aa: CASSLVINEQFF
d_gene: TRBD1; j_gene: TRBJ2-3; v_gene: TRBV28; abundance: few; CDR3nt: TGTGCCAGCAGCTTCGTTTCGACAGGGTTCTCTAGCACAGATACGCAGTATTTT; CDR3aa: CASSFVSTGFSSTDTQYF
d_gene: NA; j_gene: TRBJ1-2; v_gene: TRBV5-6; abundance: NA; CDR3nt: TGTGCCAGCCGCCGTGGGGAGTATGGCTACACCTTC; CDR3aa: CASRRGEYGYTF
d_gene: NA; j_gene: TRBJ2-1; v_gene: TRBV30; abundance: NA; CDR3nt: TGTGCCTGGAGGGCAGGGAGCTCCTACAATGAGCAGTTCTTC; CDR3aa: CAWRAGSSYNEQFF
d_gene: NA; j_gene: TRBJ2-6; v_gene: TRBV5-1; abundance: NA; CDR3nt: TGCGCCAGCAGCTTGGGGGACCTAGAGGGGGCCAACGTCCTGACTTTC; CDR3aa: CASSLGDLEGANVLTF
d_gene: TRBD2; j_gene: TRBJ2-3; v_gene: TRBV29-1; abundance: few; CDR3nt: TGCAGCGAAAAGCGGGATTTGGTTACAGATACGCAGTATTTT; CDR3aa: CSEKRDLVTDTQYF
d_gene: TRBD2; j_gene: TRBJ2-7; v_gene: TRBV4-3; abundance: NA; CDR3nt: TGCGCCAGCAGCCCCGGACTAGCGGGGAACTACGAGCAGTACTTC; CDR3aa: CASSPGLAGNYEQYF
d_gene: TRBD1; j_gene: TRBJ2-7; v_gene: TRBV29-1; abundance: NA; CDR3nt: TGCAGCGTTGAAGAGGGTCAGACAGGGTCCTACGAGCAGTACTTC; CDR3aa: CSVEEGQTGSYEQYF
d_gene: NA; j_gene: TRBJ2-3; v_gene: TRBV30; abundance: NA; CDR3nt: TGTGCCTGGAGCGAGGGGTGGGTCACAGATACGCAGTATTTT; CDR3aa: CAWSEGWVTDTQYF
d_gene: NA; j_gene: TRBJ2-5; v_gene: TRBV5-1; abundance: few; CDR3nt: TGCGCCAGCAGCTTGGAAGGAACGGGGGAGACCCAGTACTTC; CDR3aa: CASSLEGTGETQYF
d_gene: TRBD2; j_gene: TRBJ2-1; v_gene: TRBV7-2; abundance: once; CDR3nt: TGTGCCAGCAGCTTAGAGGCAGGACTAGCGGATATCTCCTACAATGAGCAGTTCTTC; CDR3aa: CASSLEAGLADISYNEQFF
d_gene: NA; j_gene: TRBJ2-7; v_gene: TRBV10-3; abundance: few; CDR3nt: TGTGCCATCAGTGGTAAAGGCTACGAGCAGTACTTC; CDR3aa: CAISGKGYEQYF